Listed below are T cell receptor beta chains from one sample, sequenced in a study of CD8 T cells in ankylosing spondylitis. TCRdb re-called the 5' RACE reads with MiXCR, one entry per CDR3 protein. Of 100,000 to 150,000 distinct CDR3 sequences listed, around 9.7% were seen once; the top ten hold 3.3%. Sequenced sample: blood, either unsorted or a sorted T cell fraction (not recorded which). These receptors all stem from a male donor with ankylosing spondylitis or in good health (not recorded which). Both conserved end residues are part of each CDR3. The order of the fields is clone size, V gene, D gene, J gene, CDR3 protein, CDR3 DNA. A D gene is named only where the DNA matches it firmly. The size entry is marked missing in some rows and otherwise reads once, few, many or a size class.

>many|TRBV5-1|TRBD2|TRBJ2-3
CASRLAGADTQYF
TGCGCCAGCCGACTAGCGGGAGCAGATACGCAGTATTTT
>many|TRBV7-2|-|TRBJ2-7
CASSPGVDGPEQYF
TGTGCCAGCAGTCCAGGGGTCGACGGCCCCGAGCAGTACTTC
>many|TRBV12-3/TRBV12-4|TRBD1|TRBJ1-3
CASSVGQVSGNTIYF
TGTGCCAGCAGTGTGGGACAGGTCTCTGGAAACACCATATATTTT
>many|TRBV20-1|-|TRBJ2-5
CSARDGVPRETQYF
TGCAGTGCTAGAGATGGGGTCCCTCGAGAGACCCAGTACTTC
>-|TRBV28|-|TRBJ2-1
CASTGTMYNEQFF
TGTGCCAGCACTGGGACGATGTACAATGAGCAGTTCTTC
>many|TRBV5-1|-|TRBJ2-3
CASSLSESTDTQYF
TGCGCCAGCAGCTTGTCAGAGAGCACAGATACGCAGTATTTT
>many|TRBV6-5|-|TRBJ2-3
CASSYSAITDTQYF
TGTGCCAGCAGTTATTCAGCTATCACAGATACGCAGTATTTT
>many|TRBV4-3|-|TRBJ1-6
CASSQGRSTGNSPLHF
TGCGCCAGCAGCCAAGGTCGCAGTACGGGCAATTCACCCCTCCACTTT
>many|TRBV6-1|-|TRBJ2-2
CASSEPNTGELFF
TGTGCCAGCAGTGAACCAAACACCGGGGAGCTGTTTTTT
>many|TRBV3-1|-|TRBJ2-7
CASSRGLGFEQYF
TGTGCCAGCAGCCGAGGGTTAGGGTTCGAGCAGTACTTC
>few|TRBV29-1|-|TRBJ2-7
CSALDGFYEQYF
TGCAGCGCGCTGGACGGGTTCTACGAGCAGTACTTC
>-|TRBV11-2|-|TRBJ2-3
CASSRVGSTDTQYF
TGTGCCAGCAGCAGGGTCGGGAGCACAGATACGCAGTATTTT
>many|TRBV6-6|-|TRBJ2-1
CASSYGRYNEQFF
TGTGCCAGCAGCTACGGACGGTACAATGAGCAGTTCTTC
>many|TRBV7-8|TRBD1|TRBJ1-5
CASSRTGTVVNQPQHF
TGTGCCAGCAGCCGTACTGGGACAGTGGTTAATCAGCCCCAGCATTTT
>many|TRBV3-1|TRBD2|TRBJ2-1
CASSLRTSPSNEQFF
TGTGCCAGCAGCCTTCGGACTAGTCCCTCGAATGAGCAGTTCTTC
>-|TRBV29-1|TRBD1|TRBJ2-7
CSVTGTGRHEQYF
TGCAGCGTGACCGGGACAGGGCGTCACGAGCAGTACTTC
>-|TRBV15|-|TRBJ1-1
CATSSPAGENTEAFF
TGTGCCACCAGCAGTCCCGCGGGGGAGAACACTGAAGCTTTCTTT
>-|TRBV19|TRBD2|TRBJ2-7
CASSTSGSSNEQYF
TGTGCCAGTAGTACTAGCGGGAGTTCGAACGAGCAGTACTTC
>many|TRBV6-2/TRBV6-3|TRBD2|TRBJ2-3
CASSYGAGGVTDTQYF
TGTGCCAGCAGTTACGGCGCGGGAGGCGTCACAGATACGCAGTATTTT
>-|TRBV27|-|TRBJ2-7
CASSFSDSYEQYF
TGTGCCAGCAGTTTTTCGGACTCCTACGAGCAGTACTTC
>many|TRBV7-9|-|TRBJ1-4
CASSETEKLFF
TGTGCCAGCAGCGAGACGGAAAAACTGTTTTTT
>few|TRBV6-2/TRBV6-3|TRBD2|TRBJ2-3
CASVASGNTDTQYF
TGTGCCAGCGTTGCTAGCGGGAACACAGATACGCAGTATTTT
>many|TRBV7-2|-|TRBJ2-7
CASSLASFYEQYF
TGTGCCAGCAGCTTAGCCTCCTTCTACGAGCAGTACTTC
>-|TRBV2|-|TRBJ2-5
CASSALKKETQYF
TGTGCCAGCAGTGCACTCAAGAAAGAGACCCAGTACTTC
>few|TRBV5-1|TRBD1|TRBJ2-7
CASSSGQGKGEQYF
TGCGCCAGCAGCTCAGGACAGGGAAAAGGAGAGCAGTACTTC
>few|TRBV7-9|TRBD1|TRBJ2-7
CASSSDLQGAYEQYF
TGTGCCAGCAGCTCTGACCTTCAGGGGGCCTACGAGCAGTACTTC
>-|TRBV12-3/TRBV12-4|-|TRBJ2-1
CASTRSWATGTMDHNEQFF
TGTGCCAGCACCCGCTCGTGGGCCACCGGGACCATGGACCACAATGAGCAGTTCTTC
>-|TRBV27|-|TRBJ2-6
CASSRWASGANGLTF
TGTGCCAGCAGCCGTTGGGCCTCTGGGGCCAACGGCCTGACTTTC
>many|TRBV5-1|TRBD1|TRBJ1-5
CASRPGTGHNQPQHF
TGCGCCAGCAGACCTGGGACAGGGCACAATCAGCCCCAGCATTTT
>-|TRBV20-1|-|TRBJ1-4
CSASDGGFNEKLFF
TGCAGTGCTAGTGATGGGGGCTTCAATGAAAAACTGTTTTTT
>many|TRBV7-2|-|TRBJ1-2
CASSQTNEYGYTF
TGTGCCAGCAGCCAGACAAATGAATATGGCTACACCTTC
>-|TRBV12-1|-|TRBJ2-7
CARSFGGSYEQYF
TGTGCCAGGAGCTTTGGGGGCTCCTACGAGCAGTACTTC
>many|TRBV20-1|TRBD2|TRBJ2-5
CSASLAGSETQYF
TGCAGTGCTAGCCTAGCGGGATCGGAGACCCAGTACTTC
>many|TRBV20-1|-|TRBJ1-5
CSARPSGHYGSRVQPQHF
TGCAGTGCTAGACCCTCCGGTCATTACGGTTCAAGGGTCCAGCCCCAGCATTTT
>many|TRBV10-3|TRBD1|TRBJ2-1
CAIKGQGAPYNEQFF
TGTGCCATCAAGGGACAGGGGGCCCCCTACAATGAGCAGTTCTTC
>few|TRBV28|TRBD2|TRBJ2-5
CASGRGLAGSLELQETQYF
TGTGCCAGCGGACGGGGACTAGCGGGAAGCCTTGAACTCCAAGAGACCCAGTACTTC
>-|TRBV14|TRBD1|TRBJ2-7
CASSQMTGPYEQYF
TGTGCCAGCAGCCAAATGACAGGGCCCTACGAGCAGTACTTC
>many|TRBV6-1|TRBD2|TRBJ2-3
CASRMPGTSEDTQYF
TGTGCCAGCAGAATGCCTGGGACTAGCGAAGATACGCAGTATTTT
>once|TRBV7-2|-|TRBJ2-5
CASSFFPGPRETQYF
TGTGCCAGCAGCTTTTTTCCGGGACCAAGAGAGACCCAGTACTTC
>-|TRBV4-2|TRBD1|TRBJ2-5
CASSPTGQGRETQYF
TGTGCCAGCAGCCCCACGGGACAGGGTAGAGAGACCCAGTACTTC
>few|TRBV5-1|TRBD1|TRBJ1-5
CASSENKQGFQPQHF
TGCGCCAGCAGCGAGAATAAACAGGGGTTTCAGCCCCAGCATTTT
>many|TRBV5-1|-|TRBJ2-2
CASSLYKGQSGELFF
TGCGCCAGCAGCTTGTATAAGGGGCAAAGCGGGGAGCTGTTTTTT
>many|TRBV7-2|-|TRBJ2-4
CASSKLQGAKNIQYF
TGTGCCAGCAGCAAACTCCAGGGAGCCAAAAACATTCAGTACTTC
>-|TRBV5-4|-|TRBJ2-3
CASRKRGAGTDTQYF
TGTGCCAGCAGAAAGCGAGGCGCGGGCACAGATACGCAGTATTTT
>many|TRBV12-3/TRBV12-4|TRBD2|TRBJ2-2
CASSFGREGGELFF
TGTGCCAGCAGTTTTGGCAGGGAGGGCGGGGAGCTGTTTTTT
>many|TRBV12-3/TRBV12-4|-|TRBJ2-5
CASSLALGAVETQYF
TGTGCCAGCAGTTTAGCGCTAGGGGCGGTAGAGACCCAGTACTTC
>many|TRBV7-9|TRBD2|TRBJ2-5
CASSPRLAEQETQYF
TGTGCCAGCAGCCCTCGACTAGCGGAACAAGAGACCCAGTACTTC
>-|TRBV5-1|TRBD2|TRBJ2-3
CASSLGSSGWTDTQYF
TGCGCCAGCAGCTTGGGCTCTAGCGGGTGGACAGATACGCAGTATTTT
>many|TRBV7-2|-|TRBJ2-5
CASSPNGRTILQETQYF
TGTGCCAGCAGCCCGAACGGCAGAACCATACTCCAAGAGACCCAGTACTTC
>-|TRBV5-1|-|TRBJ2-1
CASRDTQDSNEQFF
TGCGCCAGCAGGGACACACAGGATAGCAATGAGCAGTTCTTC
>many|TRBV10-3|TRBD2|TRBJ2-1
CAISESGGGADNEQFF
TGTGCCATCAGTGAGTCCGGGGGGGGAGCGGACAATGAGCAGTTCTTC
>many|TRBV5-1|TRBD1|TRBJ2-5
CASSLDRGRQETQYF
TGCGCCAGCAGCTTGGACAGGGGGCGGCAAGAGACCCAGTACTTC
>once|TRBV7-2|TRBD2|TRBJ2-2
CASSCGGRAKSGELFF
TGTGCCAGCAGCTGTGGCGGGAGGGCGAAAAGCGGGGAGCTGTTTTTT
>many|TRBV20-1|-|TRBJ2-7
CSASPGLSSYEQYF
TGCAGTGCTAGTCCCGGGCTTAGCTCCTACGAGCAGTACTTC
>many|TRBV7-3|TRBD2|TRBJ2-3
CASSREGLVDTQYF
TGTGCCAGCAGCCGGGAGGGACTAGTTGATACGCAGTATTTT
>many|TRBV5-1|-|TRBJ1-1
CASSLAGGYTEAFF
TGCGCCAGCAGCTTGGCCGGAGGCTACACTGAAGCTTTCTTT
>-|TRBV20-1|-|TRBJ1-1
CSARREDSRNTEAFF
TGCAGTGCTAGGAGAGAGGACAGCCGGAACACTGAAGCTTTCTTT
>many|TRBV5-1|-|TRBJ2-7
CASTYGAAYEQYF
TGCGCCAGCACATACGGGGCCGCCTACGAGCAGTACTTC
>many|TRBV20-1|-|TRBJ2-5
CSAPGTAKTTQYF
TGCAGTGCCCCCGGGACGGCCAAGACGACCCAGTACTTC